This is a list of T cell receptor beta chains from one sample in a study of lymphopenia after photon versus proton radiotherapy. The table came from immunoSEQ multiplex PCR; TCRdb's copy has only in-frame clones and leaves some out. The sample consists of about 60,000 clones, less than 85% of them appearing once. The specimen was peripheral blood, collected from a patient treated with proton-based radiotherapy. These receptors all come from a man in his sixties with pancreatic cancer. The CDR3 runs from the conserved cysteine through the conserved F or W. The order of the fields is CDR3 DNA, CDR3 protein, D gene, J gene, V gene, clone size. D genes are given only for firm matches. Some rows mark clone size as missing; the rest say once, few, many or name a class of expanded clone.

TGTGCCACCAGCAGAGACACTTCCTATGGCTACACCTTC,CATSRDTSYGYTF,NA,TRBJ1-2,TRBV15,once
TGTGCCTGGCTGACCGGGACTAGCGTTCAAGATACGCAGTATTTT,CAWLTGTSVQDTQYF,TRBD2,TRBJ2-3,TRBV30,NA
TGTGCCAGCACCCCCAGGGTTAGTCAGCCCCAGCATTTT,CASTPRVSQPQHF,NA,TRBJ1-5,TRBV28,NA
TGTGCCAGCAGTTCCCGAGAGACACTTATGAACACTGAAGCTTTCTTT,CASSSRETLMNTEAFF,NA,TRBJ1-1,TRBV6-5,NA
TGTGCCAGCAACGAAGGACTAAGACAAGAGACCCAGTACTTC,CASNEGLRQETQYF,NA,TRBJ2-5,TRBV6-1,NA
TGTGCCAGCAGTCGGGACTCACTGGGCGAGCAGTACTTC,CASSRDSLGEQYF,NA,TRBJ2-7,TRBV5-4,NA
TGCGCCAGCAGTTTGGTGACAGGGGGCCACACTGAAGCTTTCTTT,CASSLVTGGHTEAFF,TRBD1,TRBJ1-1,TRBV4-1,NA
TGTGCCAGCAGCTACCAAGGGACGGGGAATGAAAAACTGTTTTTT,CASSYQGTGNEKLFF,NA,TRBJ1-4,TRBV6-6,once
TGTGCCAGCAGTTTGGGCAACTCCTACGAGCAGTACTTC,CASSLGNSYEQYF,NA,TRBJ2-7,TRBV28,NA
TGTGCCAGCAGCTTGGCCGGGCGTTTGGATGAAAAACTGTTTTTT,CASSLAGRLDEKLFF,NA,TRBJ1-4,TRBV5-6,NA
TGCGCCAGCAGCTTAAGCGGGAGGGATAACACCGGGGAGCTGTTTTTT,CASSLSGRDNTGELFF,TRBD2,TRBJ2-2,TRBV5-1,NA
TGTGCCAGCAGGAAGGAGGCGACCCAGTACTTC,CASRKEATQYF,NA,TRBJ2-5,TRBV27,NA
TGTGCCAGCAGCGGGGTAGGCTCCTACAATGAGCAGTTCTTC,CASSGVGSYNEQFF,NA,TRBJ2-1,TRBV5-6,NA
TGTGCCAGCAGTTTAGGGCCGGCCGGGGAGCTGTTTTTT,CASSLGPAGELFF,NA,TRBJ2-2,TRBV28,few
TGTGCCAGCAGCTTAGAGGTAGCGGATACCTACGAGCAGTACTTC,CASSLEVADTYEQYF,NA,TRBJ2-7,TRBV7-6,NA
TGTGCCAGTAGTATTTCTCTATCGGGACAGGGCCCATTTTACACCGGGGAGCTGTTTTTT,CASSISLSGQGPFYTGELFF,TRBD1,TRBJ2-2,TRBV19,NA
TGTGCCAGCAGCTTCCCGGGACTAGCGGGAGGTCAGGACAATGAGCAGTTCTTC,CASSFPGLAGGQDNEQFF,TRBD2,TRBJ2-1,TRBV5-6,NA
TGTGCCAGCAGCTCTGGACTAGCGATCGATACGCAGTATTTT,CASSSGLAIDTQYF,TRBD2,TRBJ2-3,TRBV7-9,NA
TGTGCCAGCAGGGGCCGCGCCTACGAGCAGTACTTC,CASRGRAYEQYF,NA,TRBJ2-7,TRBV6-5,NA
TGTGCCAGCAAGACCAGGGCGGAGACCCAGTACTTC,CASKTRAETQYF,NA,TRBJ2-5,TRBV7-9,NA
TGTGCCAGCAGCTTAAATCCGGGACTAGCGGGAGAGACCCAGTACTTC,CASSLNPGLAGETQYF,TRBD2,TRBJ2-5,TRBV7-3,NA
TGTGCCTCGTCCCTCGACACCGGGGAGCTGTTTTTT,CASSLDTGELFF,NA,TRBJ2-2,TRBV6-1,NA
TGTGCCAGCAGTGCGGGACAGGGCTACAATGAGCAGTTCTTC,CASSAGQGYNEQFF,TRBD1,TRBJ2-1,TRBV27,NA
TGTGCCAGCAGCTTGGGACAGGGGTACACTGAAGCTTTCTTT,CASSLGQGYTEAFF,TRBD1,TRBJ1-1,TRBV5-6,once
TGCAGCGTTGGAAAAAGACAGGGGTGGACTGAAGCTTTCTTT,CSVGKRQGWTEAFF,TRBD1,TRBJ1-1,TRBV29-1,NA
TGTGCCAGCAGTTTATCCTGGTACGATTCAGCTAACTATGGCTACACCTTC,CASSLSWYDSANYGYTF,NA,TRBJ1-2,TRBV28,NA
TGCAGCGTTGAGCTCTCCTGGGGCTCCTACGAGCAGTACTTC,CSVELSWGSYEQYF,NA,TRBJ2-7,TRBV29-1,NA
TGTGCCAGCCTACTCACAGGAAAGATGGGCGAGCAGTACTTC,CASLLTGKMGEQYF,NA,TRBJ2-7,TRBV28,NA
TGCGCCAGCAGTGAGTCGCGGGGAGTAGGTGGGTACGAGCAGTACTTC,CASSESRGVGGYEQYF,NA,TRBJ2-7,TRBV10-1,NA
TGTGCCAGCAGCGTAGGGACAAGCTCCTACAATGAGCAGTTCTTC,CASSVGTSSYNEQFF,NA,TRBJ2-1,TRBV9,NA
TGTGCCAGCAGTGAAGGCAGTAGCAATCAGCCCCAGCATTTT,CASSEGSSNQPQHF,NA,TRBJ1-5,TRBV2,NA
TGTGCCAGCAGTGCCGGGACGGTACCCTACGAGCAGTACTTC,CASSAGTVPYEQYF,NA,TRBJ2-7,TRBV2,NA
TGCGCCAGCAGCTACTTTCGGGGGGAGGACAATGAGCAGTTCTTC,CASSYFRGEDNEQFF,TRBD2,TRBJ2-1,TRBV5-1,NA
TGCGCCAGCAGCCCCCATCAGGGGGGGGACTATGGCTACACCTTC,CASSPHQGGDYGYTF,TRBD1,TRBJ1-2,TRBV5-1,NA
TGTGCCAGCAGCCCAGTGGGGACTAGCGGAACCTACGAGCAGTACTTC,CASSPVGTSGTYEQYF,TRBD2,TRBJ2-7,TRBV7-2,NA
TGTGCCAGCAGCTTACTTAGAGGGCGCCGCGGCTCCTACGAGCAGTACTTC,CASSLLRGRRGSYEQYF,NA,TRBJ2-7,TRBV11-2,NA
TGTGCCTGGAGTATCACGCTTCAGGGTGGCTACACCTTC,CAWSITLQGGYTF,NA,TRBJ1-2,TRBV30,NA
TGTGCCAGCAGCCCCCGGGCGACAGGGATAACCTACGAGCAGTACTTC,CASSPRATGITYEQYF,TRBD1,TRBJ2-7,TRBV7-2,NA
TGCGCCAGCAGATTAGCGGGAGGCTACAATGAGCAGTTCTTC,CASRLAGGYNEQFF,TRBD2,TRBJ2-1,TRBV5-1,few
TGTGCCAGCAGCCCCGGGGGACTGTACACCGGGGAGCTGTTTTTT,CASSPGGLYTGELFF,NA,TRBJ2-2,TRBV7-2,NA
TGCGCCAGCAGCCATCGGGACAGGGATGAAAAACTGTTTTTT,CASSHRDRDEKLFF,TRBD1,TRBJ1-4,TRBV5-1,once
TGTGCCAGCTCACTTGGACAGGGAGGCGAGCAGTACTTC,CASSLGQGGEQYF,TRBD1,TRBJ2-7,TRBV18,once
TGTGCCAGTAGTCGCGGGAGGAACTATGGCTACACCTTC,CASSRGRNYGYTF,NA,TRBJ1-2,TRBV19,few
TGTGCCACCAGCAGAGGTGACCTATCCTACGAGCAGTACTTC,CATSRGDLSYEQYF,NA,TRBJ2-7,TRBV15,NA
TGCGCCAGCAGCTTGGGCGGCGGGAGAGGCGGCGAGCAGTACTTC,CASSLGGGRGGEQYF,TRBD2,TRBJ2-7,TRBV5-1,once
TGCGCCAGCAGCCCGACAGGGAACCTTGAAAAACTGTTTTTT,CASSPTGNLEKLFF,TRBD1,TRBJ1-4,TRBV5-1,NA
TGTGCCAGCAGTGCTACAGGGCTCACTGGAAACACCATATATTTT,CASSATGLTGNTIYF,NA,TRBJ1-3,TRBV27,NA
TGTGCCAGCTCATCTACCGGACCTGCCCATAGCAATCAGCCCCAGCATTTT,CASSSTGPAHSNQPQHF,NA,TRBJ1-5,TRBV18,NA